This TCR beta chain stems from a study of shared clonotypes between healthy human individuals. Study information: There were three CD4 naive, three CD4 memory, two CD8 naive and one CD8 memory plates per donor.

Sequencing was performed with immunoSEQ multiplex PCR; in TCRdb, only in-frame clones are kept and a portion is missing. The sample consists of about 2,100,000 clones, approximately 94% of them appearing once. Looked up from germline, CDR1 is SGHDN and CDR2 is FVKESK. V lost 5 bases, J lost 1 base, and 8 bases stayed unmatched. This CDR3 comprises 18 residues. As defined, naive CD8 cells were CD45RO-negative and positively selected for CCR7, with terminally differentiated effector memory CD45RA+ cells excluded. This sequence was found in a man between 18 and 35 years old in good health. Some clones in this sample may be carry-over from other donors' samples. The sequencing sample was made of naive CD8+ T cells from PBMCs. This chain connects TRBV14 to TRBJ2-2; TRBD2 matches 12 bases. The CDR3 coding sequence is TGTGCCAGCAGCACTCGTCCGGGACTAGCGGGGAACACCGGGGAGCTGTTTTTT. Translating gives CASSTRPGLAGNTGELFF.